This T cell receptor (beta chain) was recorded in a study of blood T cell repertoires in COVID-19. Study summary: In each case, the material was cDNA or gDNA derived from T cells, B-cell-depleted T cells, or PBMCs.

Profiled with immunoSEQ multiplex PCR; TCRdb holds only in-frame clones, not every one. The sample includes some 22,000 clones, 85% to 90% of them seen just once. Germline CDR1 and CDR2: SGHTA and FQGNSA. The CDR3 sequence is 16 residues long. Trimming took 5 bases from V and 4 from J; bases not matched to a gene: 4. The rearrangement uses TRBV7-2 and TRBJ2-2; 13 bases fit TRBD2. The origin of this receptor is a man between 70 and 80 years old with COVID-19, enrolled during active disease. The sequencing sample was made of peripheral blood. This chain's CDR3 is CASSLRLAGGTGELFF. DNA for the CDR3: TGTGCCAGCAGCCTTAGACTAGCGGGAGGCACCGGGGAGCTGTTTTTT.